This T cell receptor beta chain was found in a study of cytomegalovirus exposure and HLA in healthy donors. Primers: 60 Vbeta forward and 13 Jbeta reverse. Here immunoSEQ multiplex PCR was the method, and the copy in TCRdb shows in-frame clones only, minus some. Among 150,000 to 200,000 clones listed, 80% to 90% were seen once. Germline V CDR1 and CDR2: ENHRY, SYGVKD. Unmatched junction bases numbered 3, after V lost 6 bases and J lost 1 base. The CDR3 has 15 amino acids. The TCR sequence derives from a man aged 18 to 29 in good health and CMV-seropositive. Sequenced input: PBMCs. The chain has TRBV10-3 and TRBJ2-1, with 10 bases identical to TRBD2. CDR3 nucleotide sequence: TGTGCCATCAGCCGGACTAGCGGATCCTACAATGAGCAGTTCTTC. Encoded protein: CAISRTSGSYNEQFF.